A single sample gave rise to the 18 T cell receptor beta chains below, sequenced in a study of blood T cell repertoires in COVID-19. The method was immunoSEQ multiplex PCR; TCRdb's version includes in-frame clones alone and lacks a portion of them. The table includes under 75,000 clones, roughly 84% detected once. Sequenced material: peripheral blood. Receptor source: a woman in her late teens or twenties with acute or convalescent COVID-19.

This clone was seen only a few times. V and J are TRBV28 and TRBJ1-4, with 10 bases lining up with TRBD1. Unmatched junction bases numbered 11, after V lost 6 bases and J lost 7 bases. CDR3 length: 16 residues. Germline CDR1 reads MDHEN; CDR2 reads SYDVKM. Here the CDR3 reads CASSSPRQGAVEKLFF. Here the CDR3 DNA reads TGTGCCAGCAGCTCCCCACGACAGGGGGCAGTTGAAAAACTGTTTTTT.

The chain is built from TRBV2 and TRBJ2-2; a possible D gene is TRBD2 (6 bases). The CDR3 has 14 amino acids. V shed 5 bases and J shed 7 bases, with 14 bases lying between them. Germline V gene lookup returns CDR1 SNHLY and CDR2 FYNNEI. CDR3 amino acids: CASSPGLSGGELFF. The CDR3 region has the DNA TGTGCCAGCAGTCCGGGACTCTCTGGCGGGGAGCTGTTTTTT.

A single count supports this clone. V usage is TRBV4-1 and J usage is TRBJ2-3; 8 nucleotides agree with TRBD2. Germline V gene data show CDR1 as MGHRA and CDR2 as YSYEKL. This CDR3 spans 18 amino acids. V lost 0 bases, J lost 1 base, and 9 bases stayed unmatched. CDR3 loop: CASSQESFASGRTDTQYF. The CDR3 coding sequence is TGCGCCAGCAGCCAAGAGTCTTTTGCTAGCGGGCGCACAGATACGCAGTATTTT.

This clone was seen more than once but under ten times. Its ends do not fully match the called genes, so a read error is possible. Here the CDR3 DNA reads TGTGCCAGCACCCAAGCCCAGGGCAACACTGAAGCTTTCTTT. It specifies CASTQAQGNTEAFF. This rearrangement joins TRBV4-2 to TRBJ1-1, with TRBD1 as a possible D gene (5 bases). Germline values: CDR1 LGHNA, CDR2 YNFKEQ. This CDR3 has 14 amino acids.

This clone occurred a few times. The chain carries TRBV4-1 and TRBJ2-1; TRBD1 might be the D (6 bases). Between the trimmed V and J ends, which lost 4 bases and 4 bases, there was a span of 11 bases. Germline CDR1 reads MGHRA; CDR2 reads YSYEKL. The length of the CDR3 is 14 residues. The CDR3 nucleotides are TGCGCCAGCAGCCCCGACAGGTGGTACAATGAGCAGTTCTTC. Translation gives CASSPDRWYNEQFF.

The chain's CDR3 is CASSQTDRALGEKLFF. CDR3 nucleotide sequence: TGTGCCAGCAGCCAAACCGACAGGGCCCTAGGGGAAAAACTGTTTTTT. The chain employs TRBV14 and TRBJ1-4, with 7 bases lining up with TRBD1. Germline CDR1 and CDR2: SGHDN and FVKESK. Trimming took 2 bases from V and 8 from J; bases not matched to a gene: 11. This CDR3 spans 16 amino acids.

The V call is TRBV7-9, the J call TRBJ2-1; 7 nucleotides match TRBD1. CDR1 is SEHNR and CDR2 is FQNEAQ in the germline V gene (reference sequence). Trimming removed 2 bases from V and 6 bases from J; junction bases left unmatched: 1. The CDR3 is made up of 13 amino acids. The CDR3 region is CASSLRQGNEQFF. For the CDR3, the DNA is TGTGCCAGCAGCTTAAGACAGGGCAATGAGCAGTTCTTC.

In DNA, the CDR3 is TGTGCCAGCAGCCAACTTGGGGCAAATAATTCACCCCTCCACTTT. Translated: CASSQLGANNSPLHF. This chain connects TRBV3-1 (or the pseudogene TRBV3-2) to TRBJ1-6; possibly TRBD1 for D (5 bases). CDR1 and CDR2 from the germline V gene are LGHDT and YNNKEL (reference sequence). V lost 2 bases and J 5 bases, leaving 10 bases between the germline ends. The CDR3 has 15 amino acids.

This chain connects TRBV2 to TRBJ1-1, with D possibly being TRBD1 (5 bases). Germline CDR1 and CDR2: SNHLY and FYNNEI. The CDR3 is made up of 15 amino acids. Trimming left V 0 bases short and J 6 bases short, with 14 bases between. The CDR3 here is CASSEARGRTAEAFF. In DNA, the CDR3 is TGTGCCAGCAGTGAAGCGCGGGGCAGGACTGCTGAAGCTTTCTTT.

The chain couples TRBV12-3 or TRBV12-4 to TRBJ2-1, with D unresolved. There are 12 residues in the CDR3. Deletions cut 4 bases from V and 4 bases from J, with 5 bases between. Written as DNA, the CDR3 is TGTGCCAGCAGTTCCCCTTACAATGAGCAGTTCTTC. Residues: CASSSPYNEQFF.

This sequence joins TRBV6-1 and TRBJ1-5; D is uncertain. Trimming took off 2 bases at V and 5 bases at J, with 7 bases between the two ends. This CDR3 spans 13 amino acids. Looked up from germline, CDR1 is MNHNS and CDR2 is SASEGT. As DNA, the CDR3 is TGTGCCAGCAGTGAACAGGTCCATCAGCCCCAGCATTTT. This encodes CASSEQVHQPQHF.

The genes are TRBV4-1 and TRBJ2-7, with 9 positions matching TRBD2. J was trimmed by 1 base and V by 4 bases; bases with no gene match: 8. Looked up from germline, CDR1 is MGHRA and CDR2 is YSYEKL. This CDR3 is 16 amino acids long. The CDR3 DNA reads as TGCGCCAGCAGCCCCCGAAGTACTAGCGGGTCCTACGAGCAGTACTTC. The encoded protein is CASSPRSTSGSYEQYF.

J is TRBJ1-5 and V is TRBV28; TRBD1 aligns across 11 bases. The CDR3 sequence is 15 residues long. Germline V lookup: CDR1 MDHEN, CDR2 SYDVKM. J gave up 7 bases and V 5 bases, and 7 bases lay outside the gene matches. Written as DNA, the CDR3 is TGTGCCAGCAGTCCTACGGGACAGGGGGAACAGCCCCAGCATTTT. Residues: CASSPTGQGEQPQHF. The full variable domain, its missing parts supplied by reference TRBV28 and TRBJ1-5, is DVKVTQSSRYLVKRTGEKVFLECVQDMDHENMFWYRQDPGLGLRLIYFSYDVKMKEKGDIPEGYSVSREKKERFSLILESASTNQTSMYLCASSPTGQGEQPQHFGDGTRLSIL.

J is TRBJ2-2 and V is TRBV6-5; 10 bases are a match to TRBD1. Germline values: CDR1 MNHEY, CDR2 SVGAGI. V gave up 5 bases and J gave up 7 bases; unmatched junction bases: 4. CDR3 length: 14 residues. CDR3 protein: CASSKDRGIGELFF. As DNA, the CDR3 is TGTGCCAGCAGTAAGGACAGGGGGATCGGGGAGCTGTTTTTT.

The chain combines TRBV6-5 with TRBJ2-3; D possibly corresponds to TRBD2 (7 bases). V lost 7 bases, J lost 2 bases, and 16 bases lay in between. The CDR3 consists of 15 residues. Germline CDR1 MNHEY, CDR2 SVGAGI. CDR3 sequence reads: CASTLRGGYTDTQYF. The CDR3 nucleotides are TGTGCCAGCACCCTAAGGGGGGGGTACACAGATACGCAGTATTTT.

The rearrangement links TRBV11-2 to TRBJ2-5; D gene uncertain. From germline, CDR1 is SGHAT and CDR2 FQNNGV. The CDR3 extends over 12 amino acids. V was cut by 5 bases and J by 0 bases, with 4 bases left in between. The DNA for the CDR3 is TGTGCCAGCAGCGAGTACCAAGAGACCCAGTACTTC. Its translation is CASSEYQETQYF.

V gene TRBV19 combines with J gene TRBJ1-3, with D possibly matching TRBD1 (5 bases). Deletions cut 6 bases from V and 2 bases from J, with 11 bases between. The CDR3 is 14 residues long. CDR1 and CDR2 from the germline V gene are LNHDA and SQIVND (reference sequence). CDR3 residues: CASSEQAAGNTIYF. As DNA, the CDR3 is TGTGCCAGTAGCGAACAGGCTGCTGGAAACACCATATATTTT.

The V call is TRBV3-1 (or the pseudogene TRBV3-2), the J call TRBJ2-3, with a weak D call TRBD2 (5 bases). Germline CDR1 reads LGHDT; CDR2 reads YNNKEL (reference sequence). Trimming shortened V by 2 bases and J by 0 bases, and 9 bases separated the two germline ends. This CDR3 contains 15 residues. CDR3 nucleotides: TGTGCCAGCAGCCAAAGCGGTACTAGCACAGATACGCAGTATTTT. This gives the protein CASSQSGTSTDTQYF.